The T cell receptor beta chain under discussion was sequenced for a study of molecular identifiers for immune sequencing clone quantification. Previously described methods and listed TCR primers were used for bulk TCR libraries. TCRdb re-called the PCR reads through MiXCR, storing one row per CDR3 protein. The sample lists around 94,000 distinct CDR3 sequences, about a third occurring once. The germline gives CDR1 SGHVS, CDR2 FNYEAQ. The CDR3 is 13 residues long. Study-wide results and caveats: Effector cells had over 97% of their molecules in clones above 20 RNA copies, while naive cells had under 1%.

About this clonotype: Its antigen is still unknown. One end of the junction varies from germline; a read error may be responsible.

Naive CD8 libraries came from around 20,000 to 1,000,000 sorted cells with 10%, 30% or 50% RNA. Sorting was used to obtain naive CD8 T cells (CD8+CD4-CCR7+CD45RA+). This chain uses TRBV7-6 with TRBJ2-2; 7 nucleotides agree with TRBD2. The source of this sequence is a human donor in good health. Some libraries in this study had Jurkat cell RNA spiked in. The specimen was naive CD8+ T cells from blood, with Jurkat cell RNA spiked in. Stated subset: FACS-sorted CD8+CD4-CCR7+CD45RA+ naive T cells. Here the CDR3 DNA reads TGTTCCAGCAGGACGGGGGGTGCCGGGGAGCTGTTTTTT. This sequence encodes CSSRTGGAGELFF.